The 9 T cell receptor beta chains below were found in one sample sequenced in a study of cytomegalovirus exposure and HLA in healthy donors. Both 60 Vbeta primers and 13 Jbeta primers went into the PCR. TCRdb's copy holds only in-frame clones and misses some; the assay was immunoSEQ multiplex PCR. The sample includes roughly 100,000 clones, under 80% seen only once; the top ten take roughly 3.7%. The sample taken for sequencing was PBMCs. Every receptor here comes from a man aged 55 to 69 in good health and CMV-seronegative.

CDR3 sequence: CASSQDYQETQYF. The CDR3 DNA reads TGTGCCAGCAGTCAGGACTACCAAGAGACCCAGTACTTC. This sequence joins TRBV6-1 and TRBJ2-5; D is possibly TRBD2 (5 bases). The germline V gene has CDR1 MNHNS and CDR2 SASEGT. The CDR3 totals 13 residues. V lost 5 bases, J lost 0 bases, and 7 bases lay in between.

This clone was counted only a few times. The chain combines TRBV4-1 with TRBJ2-1; D remains unclear. Germline CDR1 MGHRA, CDR2 YSYEKL. The ends were cut back, 1 base at V and 9 bases at J, with 13 bases in the middle. The CDR3 contains 14 residues. CDR3 nucleotide sequence: TGCGCCAGCAGCCAAGGCCCGGGTAGATTTGAGCAGTTCTTC. Translated: CASSQGPGRFEQFF.

The V call is TRBV5-6, the J call TRBJ2-1; D call uncertain. V dropped 1 base and J dropped 0 bases, with 8 bases sitting between them. Germline V lookup: CDR1 SGHDT, CDR2 YYEEEE. This CDR3 region has 15 residues. The CDR3 DNA follows: TGTGCCAGCAGCTTGACTTTTAGCTCCTACAATGAGCAGTTCTTC. Protein product: CASSLTFSSYNEQFF.

This chain links TRBV2 with TRBJ2-5; 9 positions agree with TRBD1. CDR1 SNHLY and CDR2 FYNNEI come from the germline V gene. With V trimmed by 6 bases and J by 4 bases, 0 bases remained unmatched. This CDR3 region has 12 residues. The CDR3 nucleotides read TGTGCCAGCAGGGACAGGGGAGAGACCCAGTACTTC. It translates to CASRDRGETQYF. The full variable domain, in which reference TRBV2 and TRBJ2-5 provide the parts outside the CDR3, is EPEVTQTPSHQVTQMGQEVILRCVPISNHLYFYWYRQILGQKVEFLVSFYNNEISEKSEIFDDQFSVERPDGSNFTLKIRSTKLEDSAMYFCASRDRGETQYFGPGTRLLVL.

The rearrangement links TRBV7-2 to TRBJ1-5, with a tentative D call TRBD1 (5 bases). V was clipped by 6 bases and J by 8 bases, with 23 bases between them. CDR3 length equals 16 residues. CDR1 is SGHTA and CDR2 is FQGNSA in the germline V gene. CDR3 in DNA: TGTGCCAGCAGACCTTCTACAGGCGCCAAGGGCGAGCCCCAGCATTTT. It encodes CASRPSTGAKGEPQHF.

The chain couples TRBV12-5 to TRBJ2-3; possible D gene TRBD2, 5 bases. Trimming took 2 bases from V and 0 from J, leaving 12 bases between them. CDR1 LGHNT and CDR2 FRNRAP come from the germline V gene. The CDR3 has 16 residues. The CDR3 DNA reads as TGTGCTAGTGGTTTGTTTGCGGGCCGGAGCACAGATACGCAGTATTTT. It yields the protein CASGLFAGRSTDTQYF.

This chain links TRBV5-6 with TRBJ2-3; 9 bases agree with TRBD1. From germline, CDR1 is SGHDT and CDR2 YYEEEE. J gave up 3 bases and V 3 bases, and 14 bases lay outside the gene matches. The length of the CDR3 is 18 residues. The CDR3 protein is CASSWGGGGTGTTDTQYF. CDR3 nucleotide sequence: TGTGCCAGCAGCTGGGGGGGCGGAGGGACAGGGACAACAGATACGCAGTATTTT.

This clone was seen only once. This rearrangement joins TRBV5-4 to TRBJ2-5; D might be TRBD2 (7 bases). Per germline, CDR1 SGHNT and CDR2 YYREEE (reference sequence). The CDR3 consists of 15 residues. The V gene lost 6 bases and the J gene lost 4 bases, with 19 bases spanning the gap. CDR3 in DNA: TGTGCCAGCACCCCGGGGAGGGGGGCATCAGAGACCCAGTACTTC. This gives the protein CASTPGRGASETQYF.

DNA of the CDR3: TGTGCCTGGCTTCGACTCAACTATGGCTACACCTTC. Residues: CAWLRLNYGYTF. V and J are TRBV30 and TRBJ1-2, with D uncertain. This CDR3 is 12 amino acids long. Trimming cost V 5 bases and J 2 bases, with 9 bases left between them. Germline V gene lookup returns CDR1 GTSNPN and CDR2 SVGIG (reference sequence).